Included here is one TCR beta chain sequence, with context. The table lists this clonotype with many counts. What this receptor recognizes is not known. Per-nucleotide qualities are absent, and no much larger clonotype sits a single base away. The data stem from a study of molecular identifiers for immune sequencing clone quantification (dated by TCRdb to 2016 to 2019). For the wider study: For a replicate experiment, the RNA from either approximately 20,000 or 100,000 naive CD8 T cells was divided into five aliquots, and four of those aliquots went on to sequencing. This methods study used CD8 T cells to benchmark TCR RNA copy counting and molecular-identifier clustering-based TCR repertoire sequencing (MIDCIRS). Points the paper makes about the study in general: In CMV-specific effector cells, over 99% of molecules were held by clones above 20 RNA copies, whereas under 1% of molecules were held by such clones in naive cells. Highly expanded clone sizes could be underestimated because identical TCR molecules may share a barcode. Spiked-in Jurkat TCR RNA equivalent to a single cell was reported to be detectable even among one million naive CD8 T cells. When barcode sub-clustering was not used, chimeric consensus sequences inflated TCR diversity, with chimeras reaching as high as 47%. About three recovered TCR RNA copies per cell were obtained by modeling, versus approximately 10 by digital PCR, implying a capture efficiency of roughly 32%.

From the cysteine up to the phenylalanine, the CDR3 has a length of 15 residues. Here the CDR3 DNA is all that survives: 45 bases in frame from base 1. V gives up 4 bases and J gives up 1 base, and the segment between their germline ends measures 10 bases. CDR1 is given as MDHEN and CDR2 as SYDVKM, both from the germline V gene. The protocol used for the library was PCR. Sequencing was carried out with an Illumina MiSeq. The Qiagen AllPrep DNA/RNA kit was used to purify total RNA. Reads from multiple sequencing runs of the same library were pooled before analysis. The original methods were these. Reads were retained only if the reads had an exact TCR constant sequence, and the retained reads were trimmed to 150 nt and grouped according to their 12-nt molecular barcodes. Reads inside each barcode group were sub-clustered using a 15% Levenshtein threshold, and a quality-weighted consensus sequence was constructed for each RNA molecule. Non-functional sequences were discarded, and so were lower-count sequences lying one edit away from another sequence. On the basis of fitting two negative binomial distributions, barcode sub-clusters with fewer than 20% of the maximum read count were discarded. Using fastp at Q25 and MiXCR, TCRdb reprocessed the public reads and kept productive beta chains. Records with the same CDR3 protein are collapsed into one entry carrying the most frequent genes and DNA. The V and J calls and clone size are TCRdb's, not the authors'. The sample contains some 41,000 distinct CDR3 sequences, approximately 17% of them found a single time. Of the sample, roughly 7.1% falls within the top ten clones.

Naive CD8 T cells, defined as CD8+CD4-CCR7+CD45RA+, were FACS-sorted into RLT Plus buffer on a BD FACSAria II. For a sensitivity comparison, a portion of naive CD8 T cell RNA was divided equally between MIDCIRS and a Smart-seq2-style 5'RACE protocol. Enrichment of CD8 T cells was done with RosetteSep CD8+ T Cell Enrichment Cocktail plus Ficoll-Paque, and ACK red cell lysis came afterward. This receptor chain uses TRBV28 and TRBJ2-2, and TRBD2 may be the D gene, going by 6 matching bases. The clonotype originates from a human donor in good health. Some libraries in this study had Jurkat cell RNA spiked in. The sequenced material came from naive CD8+ T cells from blood, with Jurkat cell RNA spiked in. This specimen's cell subset or site label, interpreted: FACS-sorted CD8+CD4-CCR7+CD45RA+ naive T cells. The CDR3 region has the sequence CASSSPSENTGELFF. The nucleotide sequence is TGTGCCAGCAGTTCCCCTAGCGAGAACACCGGGGAGCTGTTTTTT.